One sample yielded the 14 T cell receptor beta chains listed below, sequenced in a study of blood T cell repertoires in COVID-19. Here immunoSEQ multiplex PCR was the method, and the copy in TCRdb shows in-frame clones only, minus some. The sample shows about 340,000 clones, around 90% of them seen only once. Sequencing input: PBMCs or T cells enriched from blood (not recorded which). Receptors originate from a woman aged 30 to 39 who had recovered from COVID-19.

This chain joins TRBV10-3 and TRBJ1-5, with 9 bases that match TRBD1. Trimming at V came to 3 bases and at J to 4 bases, leaving 7 bases not matched to a gene. The CDR3 length is 16 residues. The germline CDR1 and CDR2 sequences are ENHRY and SYGVKD. The chain's CDR3 is CAISEHTGGSNQPQHF. The CDR3 nucleotides read TGTGCCATCAGTGAACATACAGGGGGCTCTAATCAGCCCCAGCATTTT.

The genes are TRBV2 and TRBJ2-7, with 9 bases identical to TRBD1. Trimming at V came to 3 bases and at J to 5 bases, leaving 5 bases not matched to a gene. CDR1 SNHLY and CDR2 FYNNEI come from the germline V gene. The CDR3 loop spans 14 amino acids. CDR3 DNA sequence: TGTGCCAGCAGTGAGTACAGGGGGCTGAACGAGCAGTACTTC. This encodes CASSEYRGLNEQYF.

This chain connects TRBV4-2 to TRBJ2-7; the match to TRBD2 covers 8 bases. Germline CDR1 is LGHNA and CDR2 is YNFKEQ. V shed 0 bases, J shed 4 bases, and the junction held 8 bases outside the gene matches. This CDR3 has 16 residues. The CDR3 is CASSQESAGGPYEQYF. The CDR3 DNA reads as TGTGCCAGCAGCCAAGAATCGGCGGGGGGCCCGTACGAGCAGTACTTC.

This rearrangement joins TRBV2 to TRBJ2-6; 11 bases match TRBD2. In germline, CDR1 is SNHLY, CDR2 FYNNEI. The CDR3 is 18 residues long. With 6 bases clipped from V and 0 bases from J, the junction kept 7 bases outside the gene matches. The CDR3 region has the DNA TGTGCCAGCAGGGATACTAGCGGGGGCGACTCTGGGGCCAACGTCCTGACTTTC. Protein: CASRDTSGGDSGANVLTF.

The chain has TRBV29-1 and TRBJ2-3; 9 nucleotides agree with TRBD2. The CDR3 extends over 13 amino acids. Germline loops: CDR1 SQVTM, CDR2 ANQGSEA. J was trimmed by 7 bases and V by 7 bases; bases with no gene match: 9. The CDR3 DNA reads TGCAGCGCCGCTAGCGGGGAACCTTATACGCAGTATTTT. Its protein is CSAASGEPYTQYF.

The chain combines TRBV28 with TRBJ1-2, with TRBD1 matching 9 bases. The CDR3 is made up of 15 amino acids. V shed 5 bases and J 6 bases; nucleotides not matched to a gene: 10. The germline V gene encodes CDR1 MDHEN and CDR2 SYDVKM. The CDR3 bases are TGTGCCAGCAGTCCAGAGACAGGGGGAAAGAATGGCTACACCTTC. This encodes CASSPETGGKNGYTF.

The V call is TRBV5-1, the J call TRBJ2-1; TRBD2 aligns across 9 bases. V was clipped by 4 bases and J by 11 bases; unmatched bases: 7. CDR3 length: 13 residues. The germline gives CDR1 SGHRS, CDR2 YFSETQ. The CDR3 is CASSRSGRPQQFF. CDR3 DNA: TGCGCCAGCAGCCGTAGCGGGAGACCTCAGCAGTTCTTC.

The chain recombines TRBV4-2 with TRBJ1-6; a possible D gene is TRBD1 (6 bases). V was pared by 1 base and J by 7 bases, with 17 bases between. CDR3 length equals 17 residues. The germline gives CDR1 LGHNA, CDR2 YNFKEQ. The CDR3 reads CASSQARYKTGNSPLHF. The CDR3 DNA reads as TGTGCCAGCAGCCAAGCCCGATACAAGACAGGAAATTCACCCCTCCACTTT.

As for this clone: The junction departs from the called germline gene at one end, perhaps through a read error. This chain uses TRBV15 with TRBJ2-5; 7 nucleotides line up with TRBD2. Per germline, CDR1 LNHNV and CDR2 YYDKDF (reference sequence). This CDR3 has 13 residues. CDR3 DNA sequence: TGTGCCACCAGCAGAGATCTGGGAGGGCTGTTGGACTTC. Protein product: CATSRDLGGLLDF.

V and J are TRBV9 and TRBJ2-2; 8 nucleotides agree with TRBD2. This CDR3 spans 17 amino acids. Per germline, CDR1 SGDLS and CDR2 YYNGEE. With 4 bases clipped from V and 5 bases from J, the junction kept 13 bases outside the gene matches. The CDR3 here is CASSTRRSGRWTGELFF. CDR3 in DNA: TGTGCCAGCAGCACCCGCAGGAGCGGGAGATGGACCGGGGAGCTGTTTTTT.

The rearrangement links TRBV4-3 to TRBJ1-5; 7 nucleotides agree with TRBD1. Looked up from germline, CDR1 is LGHNA and CDR2 is YSLEER. V shed 0 bases, J shed 5 bases, and the junction held 4 bases outside the gene matches. The CDR3 has 15 amino acids. CDR3 DNA sequence: TGCGCCAGCAGCCAAGATCCCGGGACAGATCAGCCCCAGCATTTT. Its translation: CASSQDPGTDQPQHF.

The chain recombines TRBV12-3 or TRBV12-4 with TRBJ1-1, with D uncertain. The V end was cut by 5 bases, the J end by 2 bases, with 9 bases between. The CDR3 consists of 13 residues. The CDR3 protein is CASSPGRNTEAFF. For the CDR3, the DNA is TGTGCCAGCAGTCCGGGGAGAAACACTGAAGCTTTCTTT.

The V call is TRBV7-9, the J call TRBJ1-1; possibly TRBD1 for D (6 bases). Germline V gene sequence: CDR1 SEHNR, CDR2 FQNEAQ (reference sequence). Trimming took off 3 bases at V and 1 base at J, with 12 bases between the two ends. The CDR3 consists of 15 residues. The DNA for the CDR3 is TGTGCCAGCAGCTTGGGGGGGCGGACGAACACTGAAGCTTTCTTT. Residues: CASSLGGRTNTEAFF. The entire variable domain, with the rest obtained from reference TRBV7-9 and TRBJ1-1, is as follows: DTGVSQNPRHKITKRGQNVTFRCDPISEHNRLYWYRQTLGQGPEFLTYFQNEAQLEKSRLLSDRFSAERPKGSFSTLEIQRTEQGDSAMYLCASSLGGRTNTEAFFGQGTRLTVV.

V is TRBV28 and J is TRBJ2-1; 9 bases are shared with TRBD1. CDR1 is MDHEN, CDR2 SYDVKM, per germline. The length of the CDR3 is 17 residues. With 6 bases clipped from V and 3 bases from J, the junction kept 12 bases outside the gene matches. CDR3 amino acids: CASRGQGNSWLYNEQFF. CDR3 nucleotides: TGTGCCAGCAGGGGACAGGGCAACTCTTGGCTCTACAATGAGCAGTTCTTC.